In its sample, the clone carrying this T cell receptor beta chain was seen a few times. Its antigen is currently unknown. TCRdb called the 5' RACE reads again in MiXCR, with one record for every CDR3 protein. The sample holds around 300,000 distinct CDR3 sequences, approximately 20% seen once. There are 15 residues in the CDR3. Germline V gives CDR1 SEHNR, CDR2 FQNEAQ (reference sequence). V lost 1 base to trimming and J lost 6 bases; unmatched junction nucleotides: 9. This sample was taken from a study of T-cell memory formation after mild COVID-19. Study as a whole: Each donor largely had its own TCR clusters. Study outcomes and limitations: Some responding clones appeared in pre-infection memory, suggesting cross-reactive memory joined. Largely, contracting CD4+ clones fell within CM and EM, and contracting CD8+ clones within EMRA.

The clonotype was recovered from a man between 18 and 29 years old who had mild COVID-19 (a few samples of this study predate the infection). Cell type and time point are not known. The chain carries TRBV7-9 and TRBJ2-7; 7 bases map to TRBD1. Sequencing was carried out using PBMCs or a T cell subset sorted from them (not recorded which). In DNA, the CDR3 is TGTGCCAGCAGCTTAGGCAGGGGGACGAGGTCCGAGCAGTACGTC. It translates to CASSLGRGTRSEQYV.